This record covers a single T cell receptor (beta chain). Its target is not known. This entry is derived from a study of post-analysis software for immune sequencing data. About the research overall: Relapsing-remitting, secondary progressive and progressive-relapsing forms of multiple sclerosis all featured among disease courses. Study results and limitations: Multiple sclerosis patients showed significantly lower normalized Chao1 diversity than controls did. When patients were compared with controls, four to six TRBV segments were more frequent, TRBV5-6, TRBV5-1 and TRBV20-1 among them. By F measure, strong co-clustering occurred among samples prepared in the same batch.

CDR1 and CDR2 (germline): LGHNA, YSLEER. With V trimmed by 0 bases and J by 0 bases, 9 bases remained unmatched. The CDR3 totals 18 residues. TCR beta libraries were prepared from cDNA with unique molecular identifiers. Input of roughly 1 to 11 million T cells yielded roughly 530,000 cDNA molecules. MiXCR was run by TCRdb on the PCR reads, yielding one entry per CDR3 protein. Here the sample spans roughly 670,000 distinct CDR3 sequences, 59% being singletons. This clonotype originated in a girl aged 2 to 10 with multiple sclerosis. The sample was blood. The chain employs TRBV4-3 and TRBJ2-3; 7 bases fit TRBD2. CDR3: CASSQDRAAGLSTDTQYF. CDR3 coding DNA: TGCGCCAGCAGCCAAGATCGGGCAGCGGGGCTTAGCACAGATACGCAGTATTTT.